This is a list of T cell receptor beta chains from one sample in a study of OX40 agonist ivuxolimab in advanced cancers. Generated by immunoSEQ multiplex PCR, the TCRdb table keeps only in-frame clones and is missing some. Of some 87,000 clones listed, about 90% are singletons. The source was CD4+ or CD8+ T cells sorted from blood, collected in a trial of the OX40 agonist ivuxolimab. These receptors came from an adult with an advanced solid tumor such as melanoma, head and neck, liver or kidney cancer. The CDR3 runs from the conserved cysteine through the conserved F or W. The D gene is left open where the match is weak. Not all rows give a size; the values are once, few, many and, for expanded clones, a class.

d_call	v_call	clone_size	j_call	cdr3_aa	cdr3_nt
-	TRBV5-1	-	TRBJ2-2	CASSLLGRENTGELFF	TGCGCCAGCAGCTTGCTCGGAAGGGAGAATACCGGGGAGCTGTTTTTT
-	TRBV7-6	-	TRBJ1-6	CASSLWAWRALHF	TGTGCCAGCAGCTTATGGGCCTGGCGAGCCCTCCACTTT
-	TRBV7-6	once	TRBJ2-7	CASSSTRVPYEQYF	TGTGCCAGCAGCTCCACTAGGGTACCCTACGAGCAGTACTTC
-	TRBV7-9	once	TRBJ2-1	CASSLLVGAGRNEQFF	TGTGCCAGCAGCTTGCTGGTGGGGGCCGGGAGGAATGAGCAGTTCTTC
TRBD2	TRBV18	-	TRBJ2-3	CASSPMTSGSADTQYF	TGTGCCAGCTCACCAATGACTAGCGGGAGCGCAGATACGCAGTATTTT
-	TRBV7-2	-	TRBJ2-1	CASSLRGRSGGDNEQFF	TGTGCCAGCAGCTTGCGGGGGCGGTCGGGAGGTGACAATGAGCAGTTCTTC
TRBD2	TRBV7-9	once	TRBJ2-5	CASSLALAVETQYF	TGTGCCAGCAGCTTAGCACTAGCGGTAGAGACCCAGTACTTC
TRBD1	TRBV6-5	-	TRBJ1-1	CASSYNGQVFEAFF	TGTGCCAGCAGTTACAACGGACAGGTATTTGAAGCTTTCTTT
-	TRBV10-3	-	TRBJ2-7	CAISEGGRDEQYF	TGTGCCATCAGTGAGGGGGGTAGGGACGAGCAGTACTTC
TRBD2	TRBV6-5	-	TRBJ2-5	CASSYSSRGAQYF	TGTGCCAGCAGTTACTCGAGCCGGGGGGCCCAGTACTTC
-	TRBV4-1	-	TRBJ1-4	CASSQAVSGEKLFF	TGCGCCAGCAGCCAAGCAGTTAGTGGTGAAAAACTGTTTTTT
-	TRBV2	-	TRBJ1-1	CASSDVGGPGTEAFF	TGTGCCAGCAGTGATGTCGGGGGGCCGGGCACTGAAGCTTTCTTT
-	TRBV28	-	TRBJ1-1	CASSLLGKHTEAFF	TGTGCCAGCAGTTTATTGGGGAAACACACTGAAGCTTTCTTT
-	TRBV5-4	-	TRBJ2-7	CASSLGGSRSYEQYF	TGTGCCAGCAGCTTGGGAGGTTCGAGGAGCTACGAGCAGTACTTC
-	TRBV15	-	TRBJ2-7	CATNRDPSYSYEQYF	TGTGCCACCAACAGAGACCCTAGTTACTCCTACGAGCAGTACTTC
TRBD1	TRBV2	few	TRBJ1-1	CASRQGGDTEAFF	TGTGCCAGCAGGCAGGGGGGGGACACTGAAGCTTTCTTT
TRBD1	TRBV28	-	TRBJ1-2	CASSLYGTGARGYTF	TGTGCCAGCAGTTTATACGGGACAGGGGCCCGGGGCTACACCTTC
-	TRBV5-4	-	TRBJ1-2	CASSFPDSNYGYTF	TGTGCCAGCAGCTTCCCAGACTCGAACTATGGCTACACCTTC